This T cell receptor (beta chain) originates from a study of low-dose radiotherapy and immunotherapy resistance in tumors. Germline V lookup: CDR1 SGHTA, CDR2 FQGNSA. This CDR3 has 14 amino acids. V was shortened by 7 bases and J by 2 bases, with 14 bases between the two germline ends. TRAV- and TRBV-specific primers, spanning alpha and beta chains, primed first-strand cDNA. PCR amplification of the TCRs was performed with Phusion for 20 PCR cycles, and it relied on a constant-region primer together with a V-primer adapter. MiXCR, applied by TCRdb to the reads, yields one record per CDR3 protein. The sample shows tens of thousands of distinct CDR3 sequences, 18% of them seen only once. Time point in this sample: before trial treatment. This clonotype showed up many times.

This receptor was taken from a male donor with prostate cancer. The specimen was PBMCs, collected before treatment. The V call is TRBV7-2, the J call TRBJ1-2; D is possibly TRBD1 (5 bases). CDR3 sequence: CASTLGRTNYGYTF. In DNA form, the CDR3 reads TGTGCCAGCACCCTTGGACGGACAAACTATGGCTACACCTTC.